This T cell receptor (beta chain) was profiled in a study of blood T cell repertoires in COVID-19. Study information: Donors in the United States, Italy and Spain gave samples during acute or convalescent COVID-19. Sources were T cells, B-cell-depleted T cells, or PBMCs; the material itself was cDNA or gDNA.

Under the authors' procedure: Amplification from reference gene primers served as the basis for estimated nucleated cell counts. Produced via immunoSEQ multiplex PCR; TCRdb's table is partial and in-frame only. That table gives V, J and clone size, and the DNA gave D and trimming. The data show about 50,000 clones, around nine tenths seen once. Germline lookup yields CDR1 SGHTA and CDR2 FQGNSA. The CDR3 is 15 residues long. V lost 3 bases, J lost 0 bases, and 3 bases stayed unmatched. The sequencing input was peripheral blood. The TCR sequence derives from a man aged 80 or over with active or convalescent COVID-19. This chain connects TRBV7-2 to TRBJ2-7; 9 bases fit TRBD2. In nucleotides, the CDR3 is TGTGCCAGCAGCTTTAGCGGGGGATTCTCCTACGAGCAGTACTTC. Translation: CASSFSGGFSYEQYF.